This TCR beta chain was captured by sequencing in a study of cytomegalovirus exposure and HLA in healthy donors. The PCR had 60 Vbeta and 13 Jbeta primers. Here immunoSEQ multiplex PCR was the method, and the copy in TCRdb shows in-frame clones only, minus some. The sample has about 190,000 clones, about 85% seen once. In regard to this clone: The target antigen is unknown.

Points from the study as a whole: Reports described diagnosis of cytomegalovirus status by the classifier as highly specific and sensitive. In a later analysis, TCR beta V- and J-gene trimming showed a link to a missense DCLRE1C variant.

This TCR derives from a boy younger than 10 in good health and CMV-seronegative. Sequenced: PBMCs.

The chain's CDR3 is CASSQIDRNTGELFF. The CDR3 DNA is TGCGCCAGCAGCCAAATAGACAGAAACACCGGGGAGCTGTTTTTT. The chain recombines TRBV5-1 with TRBJ2-2; tentatively, D is TRBD1 (5 bases). Looked up from germline, CDR1 is SGHRS and CDR2 is YFSETQ. The germline V and J ends were trimmed by 4 bases and 2 bases, with 12 bases remaining between them. The CDR3 runs 15 residues.